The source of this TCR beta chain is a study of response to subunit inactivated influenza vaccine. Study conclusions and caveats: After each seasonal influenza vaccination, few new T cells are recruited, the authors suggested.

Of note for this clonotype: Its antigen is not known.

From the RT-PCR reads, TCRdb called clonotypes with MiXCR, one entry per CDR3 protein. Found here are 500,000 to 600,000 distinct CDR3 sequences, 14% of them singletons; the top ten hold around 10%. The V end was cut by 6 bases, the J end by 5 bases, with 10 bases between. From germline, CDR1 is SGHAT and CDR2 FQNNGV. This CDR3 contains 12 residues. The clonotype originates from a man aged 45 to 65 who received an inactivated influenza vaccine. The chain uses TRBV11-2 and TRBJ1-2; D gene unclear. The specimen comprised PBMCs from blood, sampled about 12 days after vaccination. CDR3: CASRSMAYGYTF. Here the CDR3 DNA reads TGTGCCAGCAGGAGTATGGCTTATGGCTACACCTTC.